One and the same sample provided the 3 T cell receptor beta chains below, sequenced in a study of CD8 T cells in Susac syndrome. Random hexamers were used to reverse transcribe about 0.5 to 1 ug of RNA. TCRdb redid the calling of the immunoSEQ multiplex PCR reads with MiXCR, one entry per CDR3 protein. The sample yields 120,000 to 150,000 distinct CDR3 sequences, nearly 95% seen once. The sample was CD8+ T cells from PBMCs. Receptors originate from a human donor in good health.

The rearrangement joins TRBV20-1 to TRBJ1-5; no clear D gene. Trimming removed 2 bases at V and 7 bases at J, with 12 bases between. This CDR3 spans 13 amino acids. Germline CDR1 and CDR2: DFQATT and SNEGSKA (reference sequence). The CDR3, as DNA: TGCAGTGCTAGACCGCGTAATCTCCAGCCCCAGCATTTT. This encodes CSARPRNLQPQHF.

The chain couples TRBV4-2 to TRBJ2-1; D unclear. In germline, CDR1 is LGHNA, CDR2 YNFKEQ. The CDR3 is made up of 13 amino acids. V was cut by 0 bases and J by 7 bases, with 7 bases left in between. The CDR3 is CASSQDILNEQFF. The DNA of the CDR3 is TGTGCCAGCAGCCAAGATATATTGAATGAGCAGTTCTTC.

The chain is built from TRBV7-9 and TRBJ2-3; unclear D gene. Germline CDR1 is SEHNR and CDR2 is FQNEAQ (reference sequence). The CDR3 has 15 amino acids. Trimming left V 4 bases short and J 4 bases short, with 15 bases between. The CDR3 nucleotides read TGTGCCAGCAGCTCCCTCGTAGGGTTTGCAGATACGCAGTATTTT. Protein sequence: CASSSLVGFADTQYF.